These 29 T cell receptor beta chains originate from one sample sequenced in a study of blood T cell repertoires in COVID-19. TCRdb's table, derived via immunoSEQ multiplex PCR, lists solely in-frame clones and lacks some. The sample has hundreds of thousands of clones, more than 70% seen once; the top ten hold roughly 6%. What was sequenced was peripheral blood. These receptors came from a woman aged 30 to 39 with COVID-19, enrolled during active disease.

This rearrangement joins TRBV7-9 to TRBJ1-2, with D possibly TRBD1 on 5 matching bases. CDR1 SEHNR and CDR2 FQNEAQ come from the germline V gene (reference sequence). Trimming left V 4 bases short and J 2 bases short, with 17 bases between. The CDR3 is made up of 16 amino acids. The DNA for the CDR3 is TGTGCCAGCAGCTCCCAATCGGGGGGAGCAAACTATGGCTACACCTTC. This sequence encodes CASSSQSGGANYGYTF.

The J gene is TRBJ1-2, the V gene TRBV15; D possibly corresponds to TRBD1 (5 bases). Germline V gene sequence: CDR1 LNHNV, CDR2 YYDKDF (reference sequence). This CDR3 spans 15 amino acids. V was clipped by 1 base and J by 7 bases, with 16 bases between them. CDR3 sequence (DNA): TGTGCCACCAGCAGAGTCAGGGATGACACGCGTGGCTACACCTTC. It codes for CATSRVRDDTRGYTF.

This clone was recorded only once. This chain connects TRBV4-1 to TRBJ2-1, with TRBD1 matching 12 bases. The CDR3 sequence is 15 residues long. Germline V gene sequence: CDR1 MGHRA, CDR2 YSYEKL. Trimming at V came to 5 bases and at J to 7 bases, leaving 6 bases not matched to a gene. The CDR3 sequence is CASSGGQGARNEQFF. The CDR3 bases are TGCGCCAGCAGCGGGGGACAGGGGGCTCGGAATGAGCAGTTCTTC.

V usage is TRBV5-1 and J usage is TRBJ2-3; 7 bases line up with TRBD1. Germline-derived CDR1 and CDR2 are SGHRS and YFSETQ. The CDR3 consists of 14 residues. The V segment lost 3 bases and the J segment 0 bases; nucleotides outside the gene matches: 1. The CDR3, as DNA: TGCGCCAGCAGCTCGACAGGGAGCACAGATACGCAGTATTTT. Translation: CASSSTGSTDTQYF. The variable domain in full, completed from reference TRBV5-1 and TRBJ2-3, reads KAGVTQTPRYLIKTRGQQVTLSCSPISGHRSVSWYQQTPGQGLQFLFEYFSETQRNKGNFPGRFSGRQFSNSRSEMNVSTLELGDSALYLCASSSTGSTDTQYFGPGTRLTVL.

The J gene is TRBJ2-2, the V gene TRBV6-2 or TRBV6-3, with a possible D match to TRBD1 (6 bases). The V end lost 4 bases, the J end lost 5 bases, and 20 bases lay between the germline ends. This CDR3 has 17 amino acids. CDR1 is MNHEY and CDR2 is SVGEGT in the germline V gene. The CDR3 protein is CASSWDPGAPGTGELFF. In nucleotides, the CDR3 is TGTGCCAGCAGTTGGGACCCAGGGGCTCCTGGGACCGGGGAGCTGTTTTTT.

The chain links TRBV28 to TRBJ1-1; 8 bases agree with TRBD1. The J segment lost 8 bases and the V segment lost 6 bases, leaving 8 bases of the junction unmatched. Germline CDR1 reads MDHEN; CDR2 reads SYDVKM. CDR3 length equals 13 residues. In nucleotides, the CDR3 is TGTGCCAGCAGAGTCACAGGGGGGGTGGAAGCTTTCTTT. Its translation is CASRVTGGVEAFF.

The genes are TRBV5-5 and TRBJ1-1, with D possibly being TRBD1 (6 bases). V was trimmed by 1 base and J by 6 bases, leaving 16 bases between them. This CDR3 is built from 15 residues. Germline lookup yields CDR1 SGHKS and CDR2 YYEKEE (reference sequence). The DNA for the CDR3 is TGTGCCAGCAGCTTGTCGGTAGGGGGGGCCCCTGAAGCTTTCTTT. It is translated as CASSLSVGGAPEAFF.

CDR3 sequence: CASNRGGTDTQYF. The CDR3 region has the DNA TGTGCCAGTAACAGGGGCGGCACAGATACGCAGTATTTT. The chain employs TRBV2 and TRBJ2-3, with TRBD1 matching 7 bases. The CDR3 extends over 13 amino acids. Germline-derived CDR1 and CDR2 are SNHLY and FYNNEI. The V segment lost 9 bases and the J segment 1 base; nucleotides outside the gene matches: 4.

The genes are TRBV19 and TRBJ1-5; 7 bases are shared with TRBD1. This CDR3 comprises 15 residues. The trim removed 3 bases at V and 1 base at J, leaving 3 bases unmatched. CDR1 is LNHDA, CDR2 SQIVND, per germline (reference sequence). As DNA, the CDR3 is TGTGCCAGTAGTATGCAGGGGGGCAGCAATCAGCCCCAGCATTTT. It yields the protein CASSMQGGSNQPQHF.

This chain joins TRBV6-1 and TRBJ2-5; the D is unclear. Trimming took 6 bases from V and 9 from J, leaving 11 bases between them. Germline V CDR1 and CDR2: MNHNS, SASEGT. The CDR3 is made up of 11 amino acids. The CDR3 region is CASSPGWAQYF. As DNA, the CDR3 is TGTGCCAGCAGCCCAGGTTGGGCCCAGTACTTC.

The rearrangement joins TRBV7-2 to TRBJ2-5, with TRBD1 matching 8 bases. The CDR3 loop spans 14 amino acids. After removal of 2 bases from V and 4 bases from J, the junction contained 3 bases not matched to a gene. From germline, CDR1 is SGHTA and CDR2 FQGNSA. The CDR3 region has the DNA TGTGCCAGCAGCTTAACAGGGGGTGGAGAGACCCAGTACTTC. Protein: CASSLTGGGETQYF.

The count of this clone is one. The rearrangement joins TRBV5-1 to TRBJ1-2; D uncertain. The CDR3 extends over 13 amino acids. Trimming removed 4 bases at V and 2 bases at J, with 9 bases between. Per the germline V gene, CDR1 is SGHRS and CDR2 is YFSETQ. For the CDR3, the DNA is TGCGCCAGCAGCCCCGGGGAGAACTATGGCTACACCTTC. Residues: CASSPGENYGYTF.

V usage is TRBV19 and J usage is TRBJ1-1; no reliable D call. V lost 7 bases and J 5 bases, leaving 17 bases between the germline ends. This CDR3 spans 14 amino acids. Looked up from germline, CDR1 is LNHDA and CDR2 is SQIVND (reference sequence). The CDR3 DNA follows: TGTGCCAGTACCCCTAGATTAGGGAGTACTGAAGCTTTCTTT. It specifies CASTPRLGSTEAFF.

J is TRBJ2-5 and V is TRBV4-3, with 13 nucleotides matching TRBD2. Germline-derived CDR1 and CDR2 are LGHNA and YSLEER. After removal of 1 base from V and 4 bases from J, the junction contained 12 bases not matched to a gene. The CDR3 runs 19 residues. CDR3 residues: CASSQVTGTSGMGRETQYF. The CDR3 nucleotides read TGCGCCAGCAGCCAAGTAACCGGGACTAGCGGGATGGGGAGAGAGACCCAGTACTTC.

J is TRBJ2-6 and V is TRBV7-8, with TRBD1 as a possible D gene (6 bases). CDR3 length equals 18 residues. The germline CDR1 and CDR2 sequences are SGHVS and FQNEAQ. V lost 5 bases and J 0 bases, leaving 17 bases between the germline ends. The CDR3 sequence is CASSAHRVLLSGANVLTF. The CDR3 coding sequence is TGTGCCAGCAGCGCCCACAGGGTTCTTCTCTCTGGGGCCAACGTCCTGACTTTC.

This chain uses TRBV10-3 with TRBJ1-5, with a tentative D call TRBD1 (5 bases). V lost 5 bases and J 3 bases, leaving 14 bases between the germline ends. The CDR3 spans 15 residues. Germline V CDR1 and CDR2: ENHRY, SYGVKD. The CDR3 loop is CAISPGTGVNQPQHF. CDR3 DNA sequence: TGTGCCATCAGTCCCGGGACGGGGGTCAATCAGCCCCAGCATTTT.

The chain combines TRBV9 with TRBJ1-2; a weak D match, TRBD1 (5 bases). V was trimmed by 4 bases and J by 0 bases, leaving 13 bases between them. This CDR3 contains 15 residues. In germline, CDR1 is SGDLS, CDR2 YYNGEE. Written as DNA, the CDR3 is TGTGCCAGCAGCCCAAATGGACAAACTAACTATGGCTACACCTTC. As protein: CASSPNGQTNYGYTF.

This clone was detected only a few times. The DNA for the CDR3 is TGTGCCACCAGTGATCCTCACCTAAGACAGGCCGCCTACGAGCAGTACGTC. This translates into CATSDPHLRQAAYEQYV. The rearrangement uses TRBV24-1 and TRBJ2-7, with D possibly matching TRBD1 (6 bases). The CDR3 has 17 residues. Deletions cut 3 bases from V and 2 bases from J, with 19 bases between. Germline CDR1 and CDR2: KGHDR and SFDVKD.

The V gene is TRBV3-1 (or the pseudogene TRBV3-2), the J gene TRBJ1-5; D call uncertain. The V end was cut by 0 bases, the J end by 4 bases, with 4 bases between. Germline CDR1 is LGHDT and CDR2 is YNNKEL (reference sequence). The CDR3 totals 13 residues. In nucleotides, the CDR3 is TGTGCCAGCAGCCAAGATTCGAATCAGCCCCAGCATTTT. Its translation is CASSQDSNQPQHF.

CDR3 protein: CASSLQGRTGNTIYF. CDR3 nucleotide sequence: TGTGCCAGCAGCTTACAGGGAAGAACCGGAAACACCATATATTTT. The chain couples TRBV7-2 to TRBJ1-3; possible D gene TRBD1, 5 bases. The ends were cut back, 2 bases at V and 4 bases at J, with 12 bases in the middle. The CDR3 extends over 15 amino acids. Germline values: CDR1 SGHTA, CDR2 FQGNSA.

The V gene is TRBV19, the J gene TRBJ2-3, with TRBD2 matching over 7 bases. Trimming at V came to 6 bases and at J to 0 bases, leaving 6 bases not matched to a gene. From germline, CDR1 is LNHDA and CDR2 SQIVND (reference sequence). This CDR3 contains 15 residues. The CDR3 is CASRSLAESTDTQYF. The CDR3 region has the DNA TGTGCCAGTAGGTCCCTAGCGGAAAGCACAGATACGCAGTATTTT.

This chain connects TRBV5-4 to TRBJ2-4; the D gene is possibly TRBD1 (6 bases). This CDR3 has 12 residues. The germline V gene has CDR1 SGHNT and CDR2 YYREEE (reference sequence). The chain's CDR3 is CATGQGSNIQYF. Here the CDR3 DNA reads TGTGCTACCGGGCAGGGGTCAAACATTCAGTACTTC.

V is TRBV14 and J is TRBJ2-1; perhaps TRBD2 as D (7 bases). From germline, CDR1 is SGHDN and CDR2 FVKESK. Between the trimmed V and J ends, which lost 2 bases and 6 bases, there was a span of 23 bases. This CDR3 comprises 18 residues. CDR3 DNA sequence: TGTGCCAGCAGCCAATGGCGAGGGGGGGTGGGTGGATTCAATGAGCAGTTCTTC. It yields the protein CASSQWRGGVGGFNEQFF.

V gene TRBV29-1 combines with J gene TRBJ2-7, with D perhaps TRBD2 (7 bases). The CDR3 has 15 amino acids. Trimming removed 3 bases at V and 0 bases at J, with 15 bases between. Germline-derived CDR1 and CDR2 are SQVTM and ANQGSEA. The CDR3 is CSVEFDGGPSYEQYF. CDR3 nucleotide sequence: TGCAGCGTTGAGTTTGACGGGGGGCCCTCCTACGAGCAGTACTTC.

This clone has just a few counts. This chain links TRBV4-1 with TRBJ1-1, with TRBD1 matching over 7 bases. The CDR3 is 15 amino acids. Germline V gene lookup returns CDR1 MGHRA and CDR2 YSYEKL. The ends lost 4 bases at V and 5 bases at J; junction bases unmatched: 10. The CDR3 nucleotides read TGCGCCAGCAGCCGGGAATGGACAGGACGGACTGAAGCTTTCTTT. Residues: CASSREWTGRTEAFF.

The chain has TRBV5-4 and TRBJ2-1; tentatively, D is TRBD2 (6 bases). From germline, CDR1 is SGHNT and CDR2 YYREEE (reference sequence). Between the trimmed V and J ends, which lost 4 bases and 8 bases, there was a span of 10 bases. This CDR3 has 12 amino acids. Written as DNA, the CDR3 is TGTGCCAGCAGCGGTAGCGGTGATGAGCAGTTCTTC. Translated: CASSGSGDEQFF.

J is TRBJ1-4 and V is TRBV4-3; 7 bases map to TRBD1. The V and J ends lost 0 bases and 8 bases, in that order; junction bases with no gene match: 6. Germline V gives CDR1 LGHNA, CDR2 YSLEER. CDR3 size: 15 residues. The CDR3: CASSQEDRVGEKLFF. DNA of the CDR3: TGCGCCAGCAGCCAAGAAGACAGGGTTGGGGAAAAACTGTTTTTT.

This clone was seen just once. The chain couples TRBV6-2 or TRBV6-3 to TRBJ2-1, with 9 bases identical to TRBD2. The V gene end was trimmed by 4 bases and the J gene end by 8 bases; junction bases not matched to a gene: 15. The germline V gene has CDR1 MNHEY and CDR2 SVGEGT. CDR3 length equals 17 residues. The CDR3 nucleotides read TGTGCCAGCAGTTTGAGACTAGCGGACGGACCGAAGGATGAGCAGTTCTTC. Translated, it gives CASSLRLADGPKDEQFF.

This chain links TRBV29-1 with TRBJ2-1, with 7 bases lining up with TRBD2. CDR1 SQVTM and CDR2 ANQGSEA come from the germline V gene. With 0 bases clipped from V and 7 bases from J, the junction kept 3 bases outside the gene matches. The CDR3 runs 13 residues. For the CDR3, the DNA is TGCAGCGTTGAAGATCGGGGGGTTAATGAGCAGTTCTTC. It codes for CSVEDRGVNEQFF.